This TCR beta chain was observed in a study of T cells in Graves' hyperthyroidism and ophthalmopathy. Using RNA transcripts as the source, TCR beta CDR3 regions were amplified. TCR CDR3 regions were first amplified by RT-PCR with HTBI primers. TCRdb itself ran the multiplex PCR reads through MiXCR, one entry per CDR3 protein. This table has 650,000 to 850,000 distinct CDR3 sequences, 18% appearing once. This clonotype has just a few counts. Thyroid ultrasound, orbital computed tomography, clinical symptoms, and serum thyroxine and TRAb underpinned diagnoses. CDR3 length: 15 residues. V lost 5 bases and J 4 bases, leaving 14 bases between the germline ends. Germline V lookup: CDR1 SGHVS, CDR2 FQNEAQ.

The chain links TRBV7-8 to TRBJ2-2; no reliable D call. This receptor was obtained from a woman aged 45 to 65 with Graves' hyperthyroidism that later progressed to Graves' ophthalmopathy. Sequencing input: blood. This CDR3 reads CASSARTELTGELFF. In DNA, the CDR3 is TGTGCCAGCAGCGCGAGGACGGAACTCACCGGGGAGCTGTTTTTT.